This passage covers 26 T cell receptor beta chains from one sample sequenced in a study of blood T cell repertoires in COVID-19 (dated by TCRdb to the early 2020s). Library method: the immunoSEQ multiplex PCR assay. The immuneACCESS repertoire file appears here via TCRdb, limited to in-frame rearrangements. These files lack a portion of the clones; in checked studies, under half of the deficit traces to unresolved V genes, and the cause of the others is not known. This sample gives about 270,000 clones in total; 81% of them show up just once. Jointly, the top ten make up around 2.9% of the sample. Material for sequencing was peripheral blood. Source of these receptors: a woman aged 55-70 years with active or convalescent COVID-19.

This clone was seen a handful of times. The genes are TRBV14 and TRBJ2-3; TRBD2 might be the D (6 bases). V gave up 1 base and J gave up 4 bases, with 12 bases separating them. Germline CDR1 reads SGHDN; CDR2 reads FVKESK. The CDR3 is 15 amino acids. This CDR3 reads CASSQGFGGADTQYF. In DNA, the CDR3 is TGTGCCAGCAGCCAAGGTTTCGGGGGAGCAGATACGCAGTATTTT.

The chain uses TRBV16 and TRBJ1-2; 9 bases agree with TRBD1. In germline, CDR1 is KGHSY, CDR2 FQNENV. V lost 4 bases, J lost 4 bases, and 7 bases stayed unmatched. The CDR3 has 15 residues. CDR3 residues: CASSPGQGVSYGYTF. DNA for the CDR3: TGTGCCAGCAGCCCGGGACAGGGCGTAAGCTATGGCTACACCTTC.

This clone was recorded once. This chain links TRBV27 with TRBJ1-2; D is possibly TRBD1 (5 bases). Germline-derived CDR1 and CDR2 are MNHEY and SMNVEV (reference sequence). Trimming removed 0 bases at V and 4 bases at J, with 9 bases between. CDR3 size: 14 residues. CDR3 nucleotides: TGTGCCAGCAGTTTATCGGGCAGGGCCTATGGCTACACCTTC. Translating gives CASSLSGRAYGYTF.

This clone has ten or more counts. This chain connects TRBV3-1 (or the pseudogene TRBV3-2) to TRBJ1-1; D is uncertain. CDR1 and CDR2 from the germline V gene are LGHDT and YNNKEL (reference sequence). V was trimmed by 0 bases and J by 8 bases, leaving 7 bases between them. The CDR3 covers 12 residues. The CDR3 region has the DNA TGTGCCAGCAGCCAAGACCTAGCGGAAGCTTTCTTT. Translation: CASSQDLAEAFF.

This clone was seen just once. CDR3 nucleotide sequence: TGTGCCAGCAGCGTAGCCGGGACTCCGAACACTGAAGCTTTCTTT. Translated: CASSVAGTPNTEAFF. This sequence joins TRBV11-3 and TRBJ1-1, with D possibly being TRBD1 (5 bases). V was cut by 5 bases and J by 1 base, with 14 bases left in between. The CDR3 covers 15 residues. Germline CDR1 reads SGHNT; CDR2 reads YENEEA.

The rearrangement uses TRBV7-2 and TRBJ2-7; 8 bases align to TRBD2. This CDR3 is 14 amino acids long. Per germline, CDR1 SGHTA and CDR2 FQGNSA. V gave up 0 bases and J gave up 7 bases; unmatched junction bases: 5. The DNA for the CDR3 is TGTGCCAGCAGCTTAGCGGTCGGGGGGGGAGAGCAGTACTTC. Protein product: CASSLAVGGGEQYF.

V and J are TRBV5-4 and TRBJ2-5; 7 bases fit TRBD2. J gave up 6 bases and V 4 bases, and 9 bases lay outside the gene matches. Per germline, CDR1 SGHNT and CDR2 YYREEE (reference sequence). CDR3 length equals 14 residues. The CDR3 is CASSLRTRGKTQYF. The CDR3 DNA sequence: TGTGCCAGCAGCCTAAGGACTAGGGGAAAGACCCAGTACTTC.

V usage is TRBV27 and J usage is TRBJ2-1; D is uncertain. The V gene lost 6 bases and the J gene lost 0 bases, with 12 bases spanning the gap. CDR1 and CDR2 (germline): MNHEY, SMNVEV (reference sequence). The CDR3 is 15 amino acids. The CDR3 region is CASRVVLSSYNEQFF. The CDR3 nucleotides read TGTGCCAGCAGGGTAGTCTTAAGCTCCTACAATGAGCAGTTCTTC.

The table lists this clone with a count of one. The chain uses TRBV7-2 and TRBJ2-5; 12 bases line up with TRBD2. V trimming: 2 bases; J trimming: 0 bases; junction bases outside the gene matches: 4. The CDR3 covers 17 residues. Per germline, CDR1 SGHTA and CDR2 FQGNSA. The DNA of the CDR3 is TGTGCCAGCAGCTTACGGACTAGCGGGGTCAACCAAGAGACCCAGTACTTC. Translating gives CASSLRTSGVNQETQYF.

V usage is TRBV3-1 (or the pseudogene TRBV3-2) and J usage is TRBJ2-7; TRBD2 aligns across 12 bases. Germline V gene data show CDR1 as LGHDT and CDR2 as YNNKEL (reference sequence). This CDR3 comprises 16 residues. The J segment lost 4 bases and the V segment lost 1 base, leaving 5 bases of the junction unmatched. The CDR3 loop is CASSQGPGLAGYEQYF. DNA of the CDR3: TGTGCCAGCAGCCAAGGGCCGGGACTAGCGGGTTACGAGCAGTACTTC.

The J gene is TRBJ2-5, the V gene TRBV7-9; 9 bases align to TRBD2. The CDR3 spans 19 residues. The J segment lost 2 bases and the V segment lost 3 bases, leaving 16 bases of the junction unmatched. Germline assignment: CDR1 SEHNR and CDR2 FQNEAQ (reference sequence). CDR3 loop: CASSFPLAGSRGHQETQYF. The DNA for the CDR3 is TGTGCCAGCAGCTTTCCCCTAGCGGGGAGTCGGGGTCATCAAGAGACCCAGTACTTC.

The CDR3 sequence: CASSPGADYTF. DNA for the CDR3: TGTGCCAGCTCACCAGGGGCAGACTACACCTTC. The chain recombines TRBV18 with TRBJ1-2, with TRBD1 as a possible D gene (5 bases). The germline V gene encodes CDR1 KGHSH and CDR2 LQKENI. The CDR3 totals 11 residues. With 2 bases removed from V and 10 bases from J, the gap between germline ends came to 8 bases.

This clone appeared once. The chain combines TRBV27 with TRBJ2-7; 9 positions agree with TRBD2. The CDR3 runs 14 residues. Losses at the gene ends were 7 bases for V and 3 bases for J; bases not matched to a gene: 7. Germline lookup yields CDR1 MNHEY and CDR2 SMNVEV (reference sequence). The CDR3 spells CASKLGRGGYEQYF. The CDR3 bases are TGTGCCAGCAAATTGGGGCGGGGGGGCTACGAGCAGTACTTC.

The sample holds a few counts of this clone. DNA of the CDR3: TGTGCCTGGAGTGGCGCTAACTATGGCTACACCTTC. Protein sequence: CAWSGANYGYTF. V usage is TRBV30 and J usage is TRBJ1-2; no clear D gene. The CDR3 consists of 12 residues. V was cut by 1 base and J by 0 bases, with 3 bases left in between. Germline CDR1 reads GTSNPN; CDR2 reads SVGIG (reference sequence).

V and J are TRBV16 and TRBJ1-2; no definite D call. The CDR3 runs to 13 residues. The V end lost 0 bases, the J end lost 8 bases, and 10 bases lay between the germline ends. Germline V gives CDR1 KGHSY, CDR2 FQNENV. The CDR3 nucleotides are TGTGCCAGCAGCCAATCGGTGAGGATGGGCTACACCTTC. It codes for CASSQSVRMGYTF. Complete variable domain (other parts from reference TRBV16 and TRBJ1-2): GEEVAQTPKHLVRGEGQKAKLYCAPIKGHSYVFWYQQVLKNEFKFLISFQNENVFDETGMPKERFSAKCLPNSPCSLEIQATKLEDSAVYFCASSQSVRMGYTFGSGTRLTVV.

This clone was seen just once. V is TRBV5-4 and J is TRBJ2-1; TRBD2 agrees at 8 bases. Per the germline V gene, CDR1 is SGHNT and CDR2 is YYREEE (reference sequence). The CDR3 runs 17 residues. J lost 4 bases, V lost 6 bases, and 15 bases had no gene match. The CDR3: CASTLPPGGGSYNEQFF. The CDR3 DNA reads TGTGCCAGCACCCTACCCCCTGGCGGGGGGAGTTACAATGAGCAGTTCTTC.

The CDR3 is CASSLQGHFGDTQYF. The CDR3 DNA is TGCGCCAGCAGCCTCCAGGGGCATTTTGGAGATACGCAGTATTTT. The rearrangement links TRBV4-1 to TRBJ2-3; D is possibly TRBD1 (6 bases). This CDR3 contains 15 residues. CDR1 is MGHRA and CDR2 is YSYEKL in the germline V gene. V was clipped by 4 bases and J by 5 bases, with 16 bases between them.

For the CDR3, the DNA is TGTGCCAGCAGCTCCCTGAAAGTCCTAAGCGGGGGGTGGGCAGATACGCAGTATTTT. The encoded protein is CASSSLKVLSGGWADTQYF. The gene calls are TRBV7-2 and TRBJ2-3; 9 positions match TRBD2. The CDR3 runs to 19 residues. Germline lookup yields CDR1 SGHTA and CDR2 FQGNSA. The V and J ends lost 4 bases and 4 bases, in that order; junction bases with no gene match: 18.

The chain uses TRBV7-8 and TRBJ1-5, with TRBD1 matching 7 bases. The trim removed 4 bases at V and 4 bases at J, leaving 7 bases unmatched. The CDR3 loop spans 15 amino acids. Germline CDR1 and CDR2: SGHVS and FQNEAQ. In DNA form, the CDR3 reads TGTGCCAGCAGCTGGGGGCAGGGGGAGAATCAGCCCCAGCATTTT. Amino acid sequence: CASSWGQGENQPQHF.

The rearrangement links TRBV4-1 to TRBJ1-6, with D unresolved. V was shortened by 5 bases and J by 6 bases, with 17 bases between the two germline ends. CDR1 is MGHRA, CDR2 YSYEKL, per germline. The length of the CDR3 is 16 residues. CDR3 coding DNA: TGCGCCAGCAGCGAAATGATCAGTCAAACTAATTCACCCCTCCACTTT. Translating it yields CASSEMISQTNSPLHF.

The V call is TRBV4-2, the J call TRBJ2-3; 9 positions agree with TRBD2. V shed 4 bases and J 1 base; nucleotides not matched to a gene: 3. Germline assignment: CDR1 LGHNA and CDR2 YNFKEQ. The CDR3 loop spans 15 amino acids. The CDR3 nucleotides read TGTGCCAGCAGCCCGGGCGGGGGGGGCACAGATACGCAGTATTTT. Translated: CASSPGGGGTDTQYF.

J is TRBJ1-6 and V is TRBV10-3; 9 nucleotides match TRBD1. V gave up 1 base and J gave up 10 bases; unmatched junction bases: 11. CDR1 is ENHRY, CDR2 SYGVKD, per germline. This CDR3 comprises 17 residues. The CDR3 DNA is TGTGCCATCAGTGAGTTCAAGGGACAGGGAGTTGGATCACCCCTCCACTTT. The encoded protein is CAISEFKGQGVGSPLHF.

The genes are TRBV7-8 and TRBJ2-7, with D possibly matching TRBD1 (6 bases). The germline CDR1 and CDR2 sequences are SGHVS and FQNEAQ. The CDR3 contains 17 residues. Trimming took off 0 bases at V and 0 bases at J, with 15 bases between the two ends. The DNA of the CDR3 is TGTGCCAGCAGCTTAGCGAGCCCAGGGGTGGACTCCTACGAGCAGTACTTC. Protein product: CASSLASPGVDSYEQYF.

This clone was picked up one time. The chain employs TRBV6-2 or TRBV6-3 and TRBJ2-3; 15 nucleotides agree with TRBD2. This CDR3 is built from 18 residues. The V gene's germline CDR1 is MNHEY and CDR2 SVGEGT. V was clipped by 6 bases and J by 5 bases; unmatched bases: 12. The CDR3 sequence: CASSYSNGLAGGQDTQYF. The DNA of the CDR3 is TGTGCCAGCAGCTATAGTAATGGACTAGCGGGGGGGCAAGATACGCAGTATTTT.

The chain carries TRBV3-1 (or the pseudogene TRBV3-2) and TRBJ2-3, with a weak D call TRBD2 (6 bases). The CDR3 length is 18 residues. The V gene lost 3 bases and the J gene lost 3 bases, with 22 bases spanning the gap. From germline, CDR1 is LGHDT and CDR2 YNNKEL (reference sequence). CDR3 in DNA: TGTGCCAGCAGCCACTTACCCCCGCCCCGGGGGAAAACAGATACGCAGTATTTT. Its protein is CASSHLPPPRGKTDTQYF.

The rearrangement joins TRBV7-2 to TRBJ2-7; 7 bases map to TRBD2. The CDR3 has 12 residues. Per germline, CDR1 SGHTA and CDR2 FQGNSA. After removal of 8 bases from V and 3 bases from J, the junction contained 4 bases not matched to a gene. The CDR3 sequence is CASRASGYEQYF. The CDR3, as DNA: TGTGCCAGCCGAGCTAGCGGCTACGAGCAGTACTTC.